The sequence of this T cell receptor beta chain was determined in a study of shared T cell receptors in the human thymus. This clone was found a few times. Using immunoSEQ multiplex PCR, the repertoire was profiled, and TCRdb retains in-frame clones only, with some absent. The sample lists roughly 710,000 clones, approximately 85% seen once, with roughly 0.01% in the top ten. Deletions cut 4 bases from V and 1 base from J, with 11 bases between. Germline CDR1 is SGHRS and CDR2 is YFSETQ. The length of the CDR3 is 14 residues. These data were likewise used in another study, on human thymus T cells.

Sequencing input: thymocytes. The rearrangement uses TRBV5-1 and TRBJ2-5, with D possibly TRBD2 on 5 matching bases. The receptor was derived from a girl younger than two with a congenital heart defect. CDR3 in amino acids: CASSHRGLQETQYF. The CDR3 nucleotides are TGCGCCAGCAGCCACCGCGGACTCCAAGAGACCCAGTACTTC.